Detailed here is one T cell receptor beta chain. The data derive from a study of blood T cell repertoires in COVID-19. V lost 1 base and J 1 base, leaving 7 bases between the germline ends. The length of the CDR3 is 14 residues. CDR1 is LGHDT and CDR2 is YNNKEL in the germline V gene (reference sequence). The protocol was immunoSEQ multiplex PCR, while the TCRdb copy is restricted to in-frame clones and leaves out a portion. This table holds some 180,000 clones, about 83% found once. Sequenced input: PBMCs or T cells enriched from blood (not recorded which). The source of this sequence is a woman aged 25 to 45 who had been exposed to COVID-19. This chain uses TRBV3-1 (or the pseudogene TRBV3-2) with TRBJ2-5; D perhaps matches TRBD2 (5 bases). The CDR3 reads CASSQVDSQETQYF. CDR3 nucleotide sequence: TGTGCCAGCAGCCAAGTGGACTCCCAAGAGACCCAGTACTTC.